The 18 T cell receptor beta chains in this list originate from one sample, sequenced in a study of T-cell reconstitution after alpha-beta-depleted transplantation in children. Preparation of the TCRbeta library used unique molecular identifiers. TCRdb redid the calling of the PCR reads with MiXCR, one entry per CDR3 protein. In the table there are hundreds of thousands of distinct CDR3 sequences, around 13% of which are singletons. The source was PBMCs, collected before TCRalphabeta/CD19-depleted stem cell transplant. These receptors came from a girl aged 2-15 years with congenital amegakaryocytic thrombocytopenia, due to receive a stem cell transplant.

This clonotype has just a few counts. Here the CDR3 DNA reads TGTGCCAGCAGACCCGGACTAGCGGTGTGGGGCTCCTACGAGCAGTACTTC. It yields the protein CASRPGLAVWGSYEQYF. This chain links TRBV27 with TRBJ2-7; 10 nucleotides line up with TRBD2. CDR1 and CDR2 (germline): MNHEY, SMNVEV (reference sequence). Trimming took 6 bases from V and 0 from J; bases not matched to a gene: 11. The length of the CDR3 is 17 residues.

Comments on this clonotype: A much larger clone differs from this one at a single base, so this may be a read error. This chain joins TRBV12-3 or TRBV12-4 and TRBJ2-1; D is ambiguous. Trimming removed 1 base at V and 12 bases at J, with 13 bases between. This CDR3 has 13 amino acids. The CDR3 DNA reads TGTGCCAGCAGTTTAGGACTCTTCTTAGGGCAGTTCTTC. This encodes CASSLGLFLGQFF.

The CDR3 spells CAWRGTGGNTEAFF. Written as DNA, the CDR3 is TGTGCCTGGAGAGGGACAGGGGGGAACACTGAAGCTTTCTTT. The chain uses TRBV30 and TRBJ1-1; TRBD1 agrees at 11 bases. The CDR3 is 14 amino acids. Per germline, CDR1 GTSNPN and CDR2 SVGIG (reference sequence). V lost 3 bases, J lost 1 base, and 1 base stayed unmatched.

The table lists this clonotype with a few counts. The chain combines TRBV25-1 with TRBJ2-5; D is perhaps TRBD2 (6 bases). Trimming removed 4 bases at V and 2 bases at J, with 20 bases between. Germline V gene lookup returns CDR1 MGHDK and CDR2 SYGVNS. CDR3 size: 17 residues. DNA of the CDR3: TGTGCCAGCAGTGGAGGACGGCGCGGGAAGGTTCAAGAGACCCAGTACTTC. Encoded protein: CASSGGRRGKVQETQYF.

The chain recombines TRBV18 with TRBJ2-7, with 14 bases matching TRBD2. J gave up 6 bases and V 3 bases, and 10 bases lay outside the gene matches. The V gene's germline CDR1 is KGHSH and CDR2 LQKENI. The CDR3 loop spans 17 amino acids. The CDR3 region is CASSPLIGLAGGPEQYF. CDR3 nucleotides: TGTGCCAGCTCACCCCTCATCGGACTAGCGGGAGGCCCCGAGCAGTACTTC.

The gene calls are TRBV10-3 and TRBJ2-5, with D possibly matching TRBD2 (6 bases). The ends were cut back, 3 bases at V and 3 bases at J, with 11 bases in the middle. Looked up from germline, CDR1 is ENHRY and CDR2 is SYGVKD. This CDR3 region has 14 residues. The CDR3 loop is CAISEAGGKETQYF. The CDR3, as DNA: TGTGCCATCAGTGAAGCCGGCGGGAAAGAGACCCAGTACTTC.

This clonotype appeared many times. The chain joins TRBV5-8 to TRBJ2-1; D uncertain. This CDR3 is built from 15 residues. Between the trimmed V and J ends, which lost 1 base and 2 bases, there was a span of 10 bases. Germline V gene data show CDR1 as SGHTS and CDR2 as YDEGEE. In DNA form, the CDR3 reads TGTGCCAGCAGCTTGAAAGGTTTCCCCTACAATGAGCAGTTCTTC. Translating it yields CASSLKGFPYNEQFF.

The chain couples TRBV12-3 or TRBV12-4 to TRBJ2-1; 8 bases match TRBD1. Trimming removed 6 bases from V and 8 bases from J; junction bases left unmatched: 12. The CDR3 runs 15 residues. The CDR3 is CASRDGQGYWHEQFF. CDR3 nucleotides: TGTGCCAGCAGGGATGGACAGGGTTATTGGCATGAGCAGTTCTTC.

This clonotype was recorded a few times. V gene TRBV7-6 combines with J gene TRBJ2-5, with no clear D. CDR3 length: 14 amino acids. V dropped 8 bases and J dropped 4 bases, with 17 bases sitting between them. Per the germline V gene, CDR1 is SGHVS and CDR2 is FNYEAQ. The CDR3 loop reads CASHGTAIGETQYF. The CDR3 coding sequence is TGTGCCAGCCACGGTACGGCTATAGGAGAGACCCAGTACTTC.

The CDR3: CASSQEVQGGELFF. In DNA, the CDR3 is TGTGCCAGCAGCCAAGAGGTCCAGGGGGGGGAGCTGTTTTTT. The chain joins TRBV3-1 to TRBJ2-2; the D gene is possibly TRBD1 (6 bases). V was cut by 0 bases and J by 8 bases, with 10 bases left in between. CDR3 size: 14 residues. In germline, CDR1 is LGHDT, CDR2 YNNKEL (reference sequence).

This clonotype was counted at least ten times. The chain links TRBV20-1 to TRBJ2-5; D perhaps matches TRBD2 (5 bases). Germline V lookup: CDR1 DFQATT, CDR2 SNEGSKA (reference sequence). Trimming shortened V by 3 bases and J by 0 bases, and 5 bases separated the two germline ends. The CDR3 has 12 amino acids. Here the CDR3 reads CSARDYQETQYF. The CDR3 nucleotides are TGCAGTGCTAGGGACTACCAAGAGACCCAGTACTTC.

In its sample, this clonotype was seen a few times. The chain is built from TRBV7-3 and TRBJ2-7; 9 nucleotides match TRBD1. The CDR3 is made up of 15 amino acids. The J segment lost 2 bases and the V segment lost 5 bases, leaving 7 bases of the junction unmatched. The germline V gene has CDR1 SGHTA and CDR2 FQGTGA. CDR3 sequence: CASSGGTGPPYEQYF. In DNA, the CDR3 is TGTGCCAGCAGCGGCGGGACAGGGCCCCCCTACGAGCAGTACTTC.

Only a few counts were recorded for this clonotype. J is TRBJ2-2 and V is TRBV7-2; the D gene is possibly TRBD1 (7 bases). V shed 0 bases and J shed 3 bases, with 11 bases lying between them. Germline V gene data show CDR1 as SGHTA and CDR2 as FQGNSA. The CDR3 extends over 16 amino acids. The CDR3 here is CASSLAAGGYTGELFF. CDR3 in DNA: TGTGCCAGCAGCTTAGCCGCAGGGGGGTACACCGGGGAGCTGTTTTTT.

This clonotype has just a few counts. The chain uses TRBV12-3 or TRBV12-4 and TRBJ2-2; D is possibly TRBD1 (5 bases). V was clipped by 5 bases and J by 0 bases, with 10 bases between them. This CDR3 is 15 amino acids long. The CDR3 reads CASSRDRPNTGELFF. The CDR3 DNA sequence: TGTGCCAGCAGTCGTGACAGACCGAACACCGGGGAGCTGTTTTTT.

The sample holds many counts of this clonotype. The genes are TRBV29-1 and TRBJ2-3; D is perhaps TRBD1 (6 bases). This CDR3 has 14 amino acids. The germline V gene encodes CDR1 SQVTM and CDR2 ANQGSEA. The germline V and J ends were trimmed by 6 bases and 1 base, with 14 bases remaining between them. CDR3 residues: CSVQGGEGTDTQYF. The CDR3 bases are TGCAGCGTCCAAGGGGGTGAGGGCACAGATACGCAGTATTTT.

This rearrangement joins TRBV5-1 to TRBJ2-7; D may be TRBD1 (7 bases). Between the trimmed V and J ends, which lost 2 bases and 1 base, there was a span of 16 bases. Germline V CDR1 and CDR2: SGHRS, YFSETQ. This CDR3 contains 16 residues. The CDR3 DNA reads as TGCGCCAGCAGCTTTAGCCAGGGGGGCCGATCCTACGAGCAGTACTTC. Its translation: CASSFSQGGRSYEQYF.

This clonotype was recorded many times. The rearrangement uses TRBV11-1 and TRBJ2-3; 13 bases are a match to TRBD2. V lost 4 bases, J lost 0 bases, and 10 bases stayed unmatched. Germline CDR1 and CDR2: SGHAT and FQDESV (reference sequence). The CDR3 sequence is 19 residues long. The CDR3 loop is CASSSRTSGSGASTDTQYF. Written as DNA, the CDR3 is TGTGCCAGCAGCTCTAGGACTAGCGGGAGCGGTGCTAGCACAGATACGCAGTATTTT.

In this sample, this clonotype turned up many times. The CDR3 bases are TGTGCCAGCACCCCTTCAGGGACAGGGCGGAACACTGAAGCTTTCTTT. Amino acid sequence: CASTPSGTGRNTEAFF. The chain combines TRBV12-3 or TRBV12-4 with TRBJ1-1, with 9 bases fitting TRBD1. The CDR3 loop spans 16 amino acids. The V segment lost 7 bases and the J segment 1 base; nucleotides outside the gene matches: 10.